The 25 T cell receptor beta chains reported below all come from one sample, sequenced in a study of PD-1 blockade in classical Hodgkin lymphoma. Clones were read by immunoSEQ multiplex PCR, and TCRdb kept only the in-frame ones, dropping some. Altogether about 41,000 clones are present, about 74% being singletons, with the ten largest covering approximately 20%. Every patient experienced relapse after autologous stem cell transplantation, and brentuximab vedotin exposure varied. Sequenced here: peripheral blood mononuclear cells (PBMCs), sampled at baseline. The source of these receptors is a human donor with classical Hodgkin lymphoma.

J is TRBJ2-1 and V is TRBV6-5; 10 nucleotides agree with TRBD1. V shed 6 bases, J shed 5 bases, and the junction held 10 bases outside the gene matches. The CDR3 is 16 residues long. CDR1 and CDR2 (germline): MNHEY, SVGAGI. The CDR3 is CASRYATGTGDNEQFF. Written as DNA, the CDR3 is TGTGCCAGCAGATACGCCACCGGGACAGGGGACAATGAGCAGTTCTTC.

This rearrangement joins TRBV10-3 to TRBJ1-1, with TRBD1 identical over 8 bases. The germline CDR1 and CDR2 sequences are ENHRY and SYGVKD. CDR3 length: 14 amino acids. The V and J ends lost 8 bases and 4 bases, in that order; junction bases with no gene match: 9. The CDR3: CAIGPGQGVTEAFF. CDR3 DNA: TGTGCCATCGGCCCCGGACAGGGTGTCACTGAAGCTTTCTTT.

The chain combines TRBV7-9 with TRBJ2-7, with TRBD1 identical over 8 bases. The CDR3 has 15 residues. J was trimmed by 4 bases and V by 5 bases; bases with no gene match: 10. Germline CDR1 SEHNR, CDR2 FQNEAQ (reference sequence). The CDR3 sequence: CASSLRPGTGYEQYF. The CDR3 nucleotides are TGTGCCAGCAGCCTAAGACCCGGGACAGGATACGAGCAGTACTTC.

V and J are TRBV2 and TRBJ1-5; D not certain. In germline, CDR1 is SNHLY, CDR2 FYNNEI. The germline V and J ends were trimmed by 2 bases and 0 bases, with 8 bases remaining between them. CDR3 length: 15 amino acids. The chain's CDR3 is CASSEYLYSNQPQHF. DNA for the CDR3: TGTGCCAGCAGTGAATATCTGTATAGCAATCAGCCCCAGCATTTT. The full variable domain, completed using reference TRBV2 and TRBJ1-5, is EPEVTQTPSHQVTQMGQEVILRCVPISNHLYFYWYRQILGQKVEFLVSFYNNEISEKSEIFDDQFSVERPDGSNFTLKIRSTKLEDSAMYFCASSEYLYSNQPQHFGDGTRLSIL.

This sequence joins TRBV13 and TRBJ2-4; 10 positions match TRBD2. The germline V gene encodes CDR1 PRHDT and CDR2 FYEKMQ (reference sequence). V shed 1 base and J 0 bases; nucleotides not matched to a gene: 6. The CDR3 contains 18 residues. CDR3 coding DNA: TGTGCCAGCAGCTTAGTTTCAGCGGGAGGGATAGCCAAAAACATTCAGTACTTC. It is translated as CASSLVSAGGIAKNIQYF.

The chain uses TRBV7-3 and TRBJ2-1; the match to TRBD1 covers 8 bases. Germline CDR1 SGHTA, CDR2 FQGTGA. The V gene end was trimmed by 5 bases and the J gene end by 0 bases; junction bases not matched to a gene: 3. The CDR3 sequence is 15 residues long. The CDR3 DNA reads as TGTGCCAGCAGCCAACAGGGGGGCTCCTACAATGAGCAGTTCTTC. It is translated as CASSQQGGSYNEQFF.

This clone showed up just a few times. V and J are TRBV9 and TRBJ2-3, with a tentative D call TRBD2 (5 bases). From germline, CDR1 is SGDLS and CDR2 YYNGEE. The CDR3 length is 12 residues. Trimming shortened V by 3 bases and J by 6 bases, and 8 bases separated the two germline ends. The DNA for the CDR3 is TGTGCCAGCAGCGGATTAGCGGATACGCAGTATTTT. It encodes CASSGLADTQYF.

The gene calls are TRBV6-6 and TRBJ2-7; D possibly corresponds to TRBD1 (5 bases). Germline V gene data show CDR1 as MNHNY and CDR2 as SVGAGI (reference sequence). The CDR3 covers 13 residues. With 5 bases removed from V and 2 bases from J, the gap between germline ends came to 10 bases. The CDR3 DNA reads TGTGCCAGCAGTGGTGACAGACCCTACGAGCAGTACTTC. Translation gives CASSGDRPYEQYF.

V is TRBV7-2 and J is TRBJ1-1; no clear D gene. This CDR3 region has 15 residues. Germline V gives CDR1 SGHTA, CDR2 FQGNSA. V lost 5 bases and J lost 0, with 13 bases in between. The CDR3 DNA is TGTGCCAGCAGCACCTTACCGACCATGAACACTGAAGCTTTCTTT. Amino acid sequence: CASSTLPTMNTEAFF.

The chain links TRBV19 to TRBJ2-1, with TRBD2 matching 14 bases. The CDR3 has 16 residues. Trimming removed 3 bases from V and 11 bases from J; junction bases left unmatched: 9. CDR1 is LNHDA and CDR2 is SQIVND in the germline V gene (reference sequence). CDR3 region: CASSIPPGLAGEKQFF. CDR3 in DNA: TGTGCCAGTAGTATCCCTCCGGGACTAGCGGGAGAAAAGCAGTTCTTC.

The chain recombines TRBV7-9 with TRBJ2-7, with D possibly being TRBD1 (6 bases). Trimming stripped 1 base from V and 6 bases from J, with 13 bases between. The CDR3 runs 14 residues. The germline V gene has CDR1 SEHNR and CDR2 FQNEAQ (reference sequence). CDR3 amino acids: CASSLVPGAVEQYF. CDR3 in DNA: TGTGCCAGCAGCTTAGTTCCAGGGGCTGTCGAGCAGTACTTC.

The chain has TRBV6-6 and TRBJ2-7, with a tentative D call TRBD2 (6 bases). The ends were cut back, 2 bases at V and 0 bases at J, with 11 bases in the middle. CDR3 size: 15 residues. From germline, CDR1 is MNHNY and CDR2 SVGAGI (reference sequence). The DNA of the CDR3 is TGTGCCAGCAGTTACGGGACTTTGAGCTCCTACGAGCAGTACTTC. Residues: CASSYGTLSSYEQYF.

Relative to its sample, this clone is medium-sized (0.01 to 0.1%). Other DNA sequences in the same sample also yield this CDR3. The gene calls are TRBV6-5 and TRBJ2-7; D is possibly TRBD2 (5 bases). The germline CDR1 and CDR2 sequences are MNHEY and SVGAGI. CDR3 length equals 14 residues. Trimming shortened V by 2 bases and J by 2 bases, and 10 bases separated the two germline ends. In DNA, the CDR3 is TGTGCCAGCAGTTACCGCCGCGGGCCCTACGAGCAGTACTTC. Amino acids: CASSYRRGPYEQYF.

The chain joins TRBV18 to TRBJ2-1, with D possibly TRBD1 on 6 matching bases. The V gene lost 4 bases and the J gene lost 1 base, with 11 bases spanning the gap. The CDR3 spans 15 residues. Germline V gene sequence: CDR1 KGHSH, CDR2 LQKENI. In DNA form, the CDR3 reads TGTGCCAGCTCACAGGGACAAGGGTCCTACAATGAGCAGTTCTTC. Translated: CASSQGQGSYNEQFF.

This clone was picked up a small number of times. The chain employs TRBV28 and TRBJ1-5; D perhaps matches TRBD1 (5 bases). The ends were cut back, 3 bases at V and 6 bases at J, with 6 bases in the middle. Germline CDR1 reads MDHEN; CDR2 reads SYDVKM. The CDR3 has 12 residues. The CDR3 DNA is TGTGCCAGCAGTTTTAGGGGTCAGCCCCAGCATTTT. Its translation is CASSFRGQPQHF. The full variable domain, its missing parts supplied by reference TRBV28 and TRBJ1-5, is DVKVTQSSRYLVKRTGEKVFLECVQDMDHENMFWYRQDPGLGLRLIYFSYDVKMKEKGDIPEGYSVSREKKERFSLILESASTNQTSMYLCASSFRGQPQHFGDGTRLSIL.

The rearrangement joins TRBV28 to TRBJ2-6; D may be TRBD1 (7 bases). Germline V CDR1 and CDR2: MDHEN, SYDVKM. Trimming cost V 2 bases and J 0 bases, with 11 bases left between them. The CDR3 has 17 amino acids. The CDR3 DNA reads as TGTGCCAGCAGTTTAGCGGGACAGTTCTCTGGGGCCAACGTCCTGACTTTC. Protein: CASSLAGQFSGANVLTF.

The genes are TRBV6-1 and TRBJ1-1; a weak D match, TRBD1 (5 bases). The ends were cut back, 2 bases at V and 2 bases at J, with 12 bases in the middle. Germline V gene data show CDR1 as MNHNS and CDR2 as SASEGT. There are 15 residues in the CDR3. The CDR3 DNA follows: TGTGCCAGCAGTGAATTTCCGGGGGGTAACACTGAAGCTTTCTTT. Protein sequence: CASSEFPGGNTEAFF.

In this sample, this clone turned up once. This CDR3 is CASSLRQVGGSTEAFF. The CDR3 nucleotides read TGTGCCAGCAGTTTAAGACAGGTAGGAGGGAGCACTGAAGCTTTCTTT. The chain employs TRBV6-5 and TRBJ1-1, with a tentative D call TRBD1 (6 bases). The CDR3 sequence is 16 residues long. V lost 4 bases and J 4 bases, leaving 19 bases between the germline ends. The germline CDR1 and CDR2 sequences are MNHEY and SVGAGI.

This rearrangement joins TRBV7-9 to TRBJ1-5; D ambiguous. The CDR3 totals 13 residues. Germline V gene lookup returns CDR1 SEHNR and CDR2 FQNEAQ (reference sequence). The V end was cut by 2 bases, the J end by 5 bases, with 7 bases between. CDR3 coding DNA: TGTGCCAGCAGCTTATCAGGAGATCAGCCCCAGCATTTT. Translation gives CASSLSGDQPQHF.

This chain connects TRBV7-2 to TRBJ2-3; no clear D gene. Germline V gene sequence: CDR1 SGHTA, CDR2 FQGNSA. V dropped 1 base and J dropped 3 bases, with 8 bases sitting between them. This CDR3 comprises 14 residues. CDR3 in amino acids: CASSLGRWTDTQYF. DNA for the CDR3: TGTGCCAGCAGCTTAGGTCGGTGGACAGATACGCAGTATTTT. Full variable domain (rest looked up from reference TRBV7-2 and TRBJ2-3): GAGVSQSPSNKVTEKGKDVELRCDPISGHTALYWYRQSLGQGLEFLIYFQGNSAPDKSGLPSDRFSAERTGGSVSTLTIQRTQQEDSAVYLCASSLGRWTDTQYFGPGTRLTVL.

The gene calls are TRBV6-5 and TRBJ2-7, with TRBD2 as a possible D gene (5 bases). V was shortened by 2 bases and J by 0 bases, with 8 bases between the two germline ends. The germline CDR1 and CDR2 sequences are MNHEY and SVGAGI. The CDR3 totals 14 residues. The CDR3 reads CASSYEGSSYEQYF. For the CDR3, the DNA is TGTGCCAGCAGTTACGAGGGCAGCTCCTACGAGCAGTACTTC.

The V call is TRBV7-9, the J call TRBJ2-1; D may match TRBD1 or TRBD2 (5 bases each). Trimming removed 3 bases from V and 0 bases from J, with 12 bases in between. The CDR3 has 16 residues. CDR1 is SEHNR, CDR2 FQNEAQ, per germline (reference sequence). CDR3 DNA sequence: TGTGCCAGCAGCTTGGGCCTCGGGACCTCCTACAATGAGCAGTTCTTC. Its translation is CASSLGLGTSYNEQFF.

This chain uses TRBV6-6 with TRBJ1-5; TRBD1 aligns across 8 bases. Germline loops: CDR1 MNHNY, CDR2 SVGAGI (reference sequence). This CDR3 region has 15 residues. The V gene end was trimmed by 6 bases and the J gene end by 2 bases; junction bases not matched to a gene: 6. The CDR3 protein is CASRPTGGGNQPQHF. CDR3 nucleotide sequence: TGTGCCAGCAGGCCTACAGGGGGAGGCAATCAGCCCCAGCATTTT.

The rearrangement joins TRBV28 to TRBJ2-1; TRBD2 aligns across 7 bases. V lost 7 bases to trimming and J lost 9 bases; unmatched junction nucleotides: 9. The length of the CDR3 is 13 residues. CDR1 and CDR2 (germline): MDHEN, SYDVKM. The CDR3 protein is CASKPPGGGEQFF. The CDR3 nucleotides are TGTGCCAGCAAGCCCCCGGGGGGAGGTGAGCAGTTCTTC. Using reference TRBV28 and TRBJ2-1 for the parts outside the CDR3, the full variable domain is DVKVTQSSRYLVKRTGEKVFLECVQDMDHENMFWYRQDPGLGLRLIYFSYDVKMKEKGDIPEGYSVSREKKERFSLILESASTNQTSMYLCASKPPGGGEQFFGPGTRLTVL.

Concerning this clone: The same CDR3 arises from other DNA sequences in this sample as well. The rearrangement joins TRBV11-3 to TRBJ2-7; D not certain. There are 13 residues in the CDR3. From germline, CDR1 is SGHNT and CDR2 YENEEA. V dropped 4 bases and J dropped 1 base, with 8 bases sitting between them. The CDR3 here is CASSSTPSYEQYF. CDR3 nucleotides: TGTGCCAGCAGCTCGACCCCTTCCTACGAGCAGTACTTC.